The present entry profiles one T cell receptor (beta chain) with its context. A few counts support this clone. No cognate antigen has been identified for it. No base quality information exists; no much larger clone differs at one position. These data come from a study of blood T cell repertoires in COVID-19 (dated by TCRdb to about 2020). The study in broad terms: The collaborator samples originated in the United States, Italy and Spain and spanned the acute and convalescent phases of COVID-19. The prospective study material was composed of cDNA or gDNA derived from T cells, B-cell-depleted T cells, or PBMCs. Deeply sampled blood TCRbeta repertoires from subjects exposed to, actively infected with, or recovered from COVID-19 were included in the dataset. The repertoires were made available in a free public database intended to serve as a resource for research on the immune response to SARS-CoV-2. The samples were drawn from two sources: the first 160 participants of the ongoing ImmuneRACE study, and over 950 subjects contributed by 6 global collaborators. A de-identified subject ID, COVID-19 status, age in years and sex were almost always included in the sample metadata. Where available, HLA class I and class II types were taken from metadata supplied by the sample provider and were not determined by assay-based typing. General findings and caveats noted by the study authors: Clinical and demographic metadata were provided uncurated, with the amount varying by source and participant.

In Seattle, one collaborating source enrolled patients while the infection was active and tracked those patients longitudinally over the course of disease. The collaborating institutions used their own protocols to collect whole blood in K2EDTA tubes. For TCRbeta analysis, collaborator samples were shipped as frozen whole blood, as isolated PBMCs, or as DNA extracted from either sample type. Trimming removed 3 bases from V and 3 bases from J, leaving 15 bases between the germline ends. Including the terminal cysteine and phenylalanine, the CDR3 comprises 15 residues. The read is trimmed to its CDR3 DNA, 45 bases read in frame from base 1. The germline V gene sets CDR1 to MNHNS and CDR2 to SASEGT. TCRbeta CDR3 regions were amplified from genomic DNA by means of the immunoSEQ Assay, a bias-controlled multiplex PCR. Per the source publication's procedure: Nucleated cell counts per sample were estimated from amplification of reference gene primers within the assay. Sequence reads were collapsed and filtered to measure the absolute abundance of every unique TCRbeta CDR3 rearrangement. For each sample, productive Simpson clonality was calculated as the square root of Simpson's diversity index across productive rearrangements. What TCRdb holds here is the immuneACCESS table cut down to in-frame rearrangements. Part of the clones is not present; checked against another copy, under half of the missing clones reflect an unresolved V gene, and the others are unexplained. That table gives V, J and clone size, and the DNA gave D and trimming. The sample profile shows around 92,000 clones; approximately 79% of them were found once. In total, the top ten clones hold roughly 3.9% of the sample.

This sequence uses TRBV6-1 and TRBJ2-7; TRBD2 is possibly the D segment (6 matching bases). The sequence derives from a man between 65 and 80 years old with COVID-19, enrolled during active disease. The sequencing input was peripheral blood. The nucleotide sequence reads as follows: TGTGCCAGCAGTGAGGCGACTAGTGATGTCTACGAGCAGTACTTC. This translates into CASSEATSDVYEQYF.